This T cell receptor beta chain was observed in a study of blood T cell repertoires in COVID-19. Study-level information: The United States, Italy and Spain were the sources of the acute and convalescent COVID-19 samples. T cells, B-cell-depleted T cells, or PBMCs supplied cDNA or gDNA.

Trimming removed 6 bases at V and 12 bases at J, with 18 bases between. The CDR3 is 14 residues long. Germline CDR1 MNHEY, CDR2 SVGAGI. Authors' processing steps: Scientists estimated how many nucleated cells there were by amplifying reference gene primers. The data were produced by immunoSEQ multiplex PCR, yet TCRdb's version contains in-frame clones alone and is incomplete. The DNA was the basis for D and trimming; V, J and clone size are from that table. The sample contains some 45,000 clones, over 70% of which appear only once. The sequence was collected from a human donor in a cohort sampled during active COVID-19. The chain combines TRBV6-5 with TRBJ1-6; D is uncertain. Sequencing was performed on peripheral blood. The CDR3 protein is CASRGDTASRPLHF. Here the CDR3 DNA reads TGTGCCAGCAGGGGAGACACGGCCTCCCGACCCCTCCACTTT.